The sequence of this TCR beta chain was determined in a study of blood T cell repertoires in COVID-19. Assay used: immunoSEQ multiplex PCR; TCRdb lists only in-frame clones, some missing. The table records more than 200,000 clones, around four fifths of them present only once. The CDR3 contains 15 residues. Germline-derived CDR1 and CDR2 are SGHRS and YFSETQ. V lost 0 bases and J 4 bases, leaving 13 bases between the germline ends. The TCR originated in a man aged 35-49 years with acute or convalescent COVID-19. The sequenced sample was peripheral blood. The J gene is TRBJ1-2, the V gene TRBV5-1, with no clear D. The CDR3 region has the DNA TGCGCCAGCAGCTTGGCCGAGTCCTCGGGCTATGGCTACACCTTC. This gives the protein CASSLAESSGYGYTF.